The clone carrying this TCR beta chain was recorded a few times. Its antigen is as yet unknown. This specimen comes from a study of T-cell memory formation after mild COVID-19. Study observations and caveats: What remained unconfirmed was the SARS-CoV-2 specificity of second-wave clones peaking on day 37. Most CD4+ clones that shrank were in CM and EM, while CD8+ ones turned up in EMRA. Clones that contracted from day 15 to 85 were balanced CD4/CD8, while later expanders leaned CD4+. In pre-infection memory, a portion of responding clones appeared, which suggested that cross-reactive memory joined.

From the 5' RACE reads, TCRdb called clonotypes with MiXCR, one entry per CDR3 protein. The repertoire holds 350,000 to 550,000 distinct CDR3 sequences, with roughly 18% as singletons. This CDR3 has 13 residues. Trimming shortened V by 2 bases and J by 6 bases, and 11 bases separated the two germline ends. The material sequenced was PBMCs or a T cell subset sorted from them (not recorded which). The sequence came from a young man who had mild COVID-19 (a few samples of this study predate the infection). Cell type and time point are not known. The chain joins TRBV12-3 or TRBV12-4 to TRBJ2-7, with D possibly TRBD1 on 5 matching bases. CDR3 coding DNA: TGTGCCAGCAGTTTATCAGGGATAGCCGAGCAGTACTTC. This codes for CASSLSGIAEQYF.